This entry concerns a single T cell receptor (beta chain). What it recognizes is unknown. The data stem from a study of cytomegalovirus exposure and HLA in healthy donors. Study at large: An early release of data contained approximately 85 million unique TCRs, which came from HLA-typed donors. Regarding the study as a whole: Available immune exposure information covered CMV serostatus only. Owing to their indistinguishability, certain V segments, notably TRBV6-2 and TRBV6-3, were excluded.

The V and J ends lost 6 bases and 7 bases, in that order; junction bases with no gene match: 14. This CDR3 is 15 amino acids long. CDR1 and CDR2 from the germline V gene are SEHNR and FQNEAQ (reference sequence). Primers included in the PCR were 60 Vbeta and 13 Jbeta primers. Measured with immunoSEQ multiplex PCR; TCRdb has only the in-frame clones, and not every one. Of about 120,000 clones listed, 60% to 85% were seen once; the top ten hold around 1.5%. The chain employs TRBV7-9 and TRBJ2-7, with TRBD1 matching over 8 bases. Sequenced input: PBMCs. The receptor was isolated from a woman younger than 30 in good health and CMV-seronegative. This CDR3 reads CASSRAQGALEEQYF. The DNA for the CDR3 is TGTGCCAGCAGTCGCGCTCAGGGGGCGCTTGAGGAGCAGTACTTC.